This record concerns one TCR beta chain sequence. This is likely an artifact of a read error, given a far larger clone one base away. These data belong to a study of low-dose radiotherapy and immunotherapy resistance in tumors. On the study more broadly: Cohort 2 was treated with 1 Gy per fraction every two weeks, amounting to 13 Gy across 26 weeks. Intravenous administration to patients comprised nivolumab at 240 mg every two weeks and ipilimumab at 1 mg/kg every six weeks. Intravenously given cyclophosphamide 200 mg/m2 followed a two-week schedule that placed each dose one day before radiation and immunotherapy.

Sample time point: before trial treatment. Low-dose radiotherapy and low-dose cyclophosphamide, together with aspirin, ipilimumab and nivolumab, were given to donors. TCR amplification ran about 20 PCR cycles using constant-region and V-primer adapter primers. A single record per CDR3 protein comes from TCRdb applying MiXCR to the reads. The sample consists of tens of thousands of distinct CDR3 sequences, 12% of them appearing once. CDR3 length equals 14 residues. The chain links TRBV1 to TRBJ1-6; the table's D call, TRBD1, has no DNA check behind it. TRBV1 is deemed a pseudogene. The specimen comprised PBMCs, sampled before treatment. This clonotype was obtained from a female donor with ovarian cancer. The CDR3 is CTSTLAGNNSPLHF. The CDR3 DNA reads TGTACCAGCACCCTGGCAGGGAATAATTCACCCCTCCACTTT.